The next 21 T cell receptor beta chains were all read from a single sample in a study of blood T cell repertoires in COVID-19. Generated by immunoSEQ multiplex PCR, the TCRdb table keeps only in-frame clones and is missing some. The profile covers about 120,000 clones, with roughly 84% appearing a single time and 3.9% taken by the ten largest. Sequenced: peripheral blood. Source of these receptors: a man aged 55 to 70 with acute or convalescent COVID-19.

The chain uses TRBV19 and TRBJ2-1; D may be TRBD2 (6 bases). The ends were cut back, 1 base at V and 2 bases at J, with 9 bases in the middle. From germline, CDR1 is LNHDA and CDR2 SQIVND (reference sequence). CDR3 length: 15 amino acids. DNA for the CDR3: TGTGCCAGTAGTATAGCGACGGGAGCCTACAATGAGCAGTTCTTC. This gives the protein CASSIATGAYNEQFF.

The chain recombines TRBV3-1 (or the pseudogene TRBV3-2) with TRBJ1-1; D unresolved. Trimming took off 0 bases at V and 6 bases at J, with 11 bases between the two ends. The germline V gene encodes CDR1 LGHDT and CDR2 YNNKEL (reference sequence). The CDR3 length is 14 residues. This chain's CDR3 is CASSQDYIVPEAFF. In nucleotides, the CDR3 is TGTGCCAGCAGCCAAGATTATATAGTCCCTGAAGCTTTCTTT.

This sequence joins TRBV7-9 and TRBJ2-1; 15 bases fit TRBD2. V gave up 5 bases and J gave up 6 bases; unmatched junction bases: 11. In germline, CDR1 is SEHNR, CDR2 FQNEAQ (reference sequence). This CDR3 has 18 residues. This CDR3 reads CASSGGGLAGGLTNEQFF. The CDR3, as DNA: TGTGCCAGCAGCGGAGGGGGACTAGCGGGAGGTTTGACCAATGAGCAGTTCTTC.

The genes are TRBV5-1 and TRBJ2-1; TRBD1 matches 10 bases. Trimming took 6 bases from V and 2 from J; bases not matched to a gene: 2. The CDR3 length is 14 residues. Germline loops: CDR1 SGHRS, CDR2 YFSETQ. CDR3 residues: CASMDRGAYNEQFF. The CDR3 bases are TGCGCCAGCATGGACAGGGGGGCCTACAATGAGCAGTTCTTC.

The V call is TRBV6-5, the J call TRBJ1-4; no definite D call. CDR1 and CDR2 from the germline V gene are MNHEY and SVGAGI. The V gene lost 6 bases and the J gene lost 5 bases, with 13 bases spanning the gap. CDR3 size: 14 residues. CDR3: CASRGRTVNEKLFF. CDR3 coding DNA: TGTGCCAGCAGGGGGAGAACAGTCAATGAAAAACTGTTTTTT.

As DNA, the CDR3 is TGTGCCAGCAGCCCCCTTACAGGGGCCAACGAGCAGTACTTC. Residues: CASSPLTGANEQYF. This chain connects TRBV5-6 to TRBJ2-7, with TRBD1 identical over 7 bases. Trimming cost V 4 bases and J 5 bases; bases outside gene matches: 9. The CDR3 runs 14 residues. Germline CDR1 is SGHDT and CDR2 is YYEEEE.

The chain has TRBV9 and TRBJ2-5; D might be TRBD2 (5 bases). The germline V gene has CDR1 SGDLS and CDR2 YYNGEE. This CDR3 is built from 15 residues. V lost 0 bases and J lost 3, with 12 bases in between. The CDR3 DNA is TGTGCCAGCAGCGTAGCAGCGGCCACTAAAGAGACCCAGTACTTC. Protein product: CASSVAAATKETQYF.

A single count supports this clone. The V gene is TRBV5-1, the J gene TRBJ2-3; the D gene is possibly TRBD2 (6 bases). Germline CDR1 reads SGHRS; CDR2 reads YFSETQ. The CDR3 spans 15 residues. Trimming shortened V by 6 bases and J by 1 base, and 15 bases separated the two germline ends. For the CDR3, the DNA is TGCGCCAGCACCCTCCCAGCGGGCGGCACAGATACGCAGTATTTT. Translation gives CASTLPAGGTDTQYF.

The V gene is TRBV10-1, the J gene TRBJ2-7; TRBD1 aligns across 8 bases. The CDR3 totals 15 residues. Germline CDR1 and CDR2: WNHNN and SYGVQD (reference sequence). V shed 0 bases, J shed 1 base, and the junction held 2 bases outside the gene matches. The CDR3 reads CASSESRGPSYEQYF. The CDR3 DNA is TGCGCCAGCAGTGAGTCCAGGGGGCCGTCCTACGAGCAGTACTTC.

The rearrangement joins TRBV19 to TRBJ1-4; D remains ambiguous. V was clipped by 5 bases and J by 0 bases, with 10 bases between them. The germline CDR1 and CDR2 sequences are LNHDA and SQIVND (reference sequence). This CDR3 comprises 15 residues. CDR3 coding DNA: TGTGCCAGTAGTGACCAGGCTTCAACTAATGAAAAACTGTTTTTT. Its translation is CASSDQASTNEKLFF. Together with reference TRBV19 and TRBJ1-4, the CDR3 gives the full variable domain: DGGITQSPKYLFRKEGQNVTLSCEQNLNHDAMYWYRQDPGQGLRLIYYSQIVNDFQKGDIAEGYSVSREKKESFPLTVTSAQKNPTAFYLCASSDQASTNEKLFFGSGTQLSVL.

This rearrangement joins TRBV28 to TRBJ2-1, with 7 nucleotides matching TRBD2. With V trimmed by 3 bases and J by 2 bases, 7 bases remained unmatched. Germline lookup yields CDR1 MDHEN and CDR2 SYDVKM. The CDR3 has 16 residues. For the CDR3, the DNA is TGTGCCAGCAGTTTTGTACTAGCGACCCCCTACAATGAGCAGTTCTTC. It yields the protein CASSFVLATPYNEQFF.

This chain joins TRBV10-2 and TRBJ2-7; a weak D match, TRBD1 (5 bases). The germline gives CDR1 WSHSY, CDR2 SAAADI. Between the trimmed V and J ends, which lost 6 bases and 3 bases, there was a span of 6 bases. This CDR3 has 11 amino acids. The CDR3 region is CASRTGYEQYF. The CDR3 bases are TGCGCCAGCAGAACAGGCTACGAGCAGTACTTC.

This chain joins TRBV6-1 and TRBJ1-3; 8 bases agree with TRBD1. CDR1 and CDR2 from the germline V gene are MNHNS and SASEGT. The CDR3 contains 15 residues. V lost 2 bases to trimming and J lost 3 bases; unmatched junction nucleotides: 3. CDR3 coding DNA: TGTGCCAGCAGTGAACAGGGGGCGGATGGAAACACCATATATTTT. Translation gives CASSEQGADGNTIYF.

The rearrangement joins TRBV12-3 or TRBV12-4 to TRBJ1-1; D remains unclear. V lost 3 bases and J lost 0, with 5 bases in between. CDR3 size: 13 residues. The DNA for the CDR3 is TGTGCCAGCAGTTTGGGCGTGAACACTGAAGCTTTCTTT. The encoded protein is CASSLGVNTEAFF.

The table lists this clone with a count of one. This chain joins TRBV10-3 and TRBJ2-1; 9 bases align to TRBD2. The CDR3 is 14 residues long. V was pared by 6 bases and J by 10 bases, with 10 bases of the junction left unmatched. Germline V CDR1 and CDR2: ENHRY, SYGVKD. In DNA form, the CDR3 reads TGTGCCATCAGCGGGGGCGGGGGGGCCAAGGAGCAGTTCTTC. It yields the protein CAISGGGGAKEQFF.

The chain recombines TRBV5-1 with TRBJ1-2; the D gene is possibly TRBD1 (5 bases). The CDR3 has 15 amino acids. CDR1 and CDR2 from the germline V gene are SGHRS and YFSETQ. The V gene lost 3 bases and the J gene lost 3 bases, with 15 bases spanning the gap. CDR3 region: CASSWLGGVDYGYTF. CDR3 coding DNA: TGCGCCAGCAGCTGGCTCGGAGGGGTCGACTATGGCTACACCTTC.

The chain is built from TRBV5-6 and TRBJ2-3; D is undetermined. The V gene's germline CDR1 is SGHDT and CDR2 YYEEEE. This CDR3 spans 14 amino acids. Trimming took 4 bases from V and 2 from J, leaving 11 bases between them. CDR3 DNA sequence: TGTGCCAGCAGCCTTGGCGGCCTCACAGATACGCAGTATTTT. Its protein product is CASSLGGLTDTQYF.

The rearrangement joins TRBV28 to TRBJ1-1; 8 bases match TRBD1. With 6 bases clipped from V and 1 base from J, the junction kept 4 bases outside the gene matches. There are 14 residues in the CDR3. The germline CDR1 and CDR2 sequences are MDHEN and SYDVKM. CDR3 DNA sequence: TGTGCCAGCAGGTCAGGGGGCCAGAACACTGAAGCTTTCTTT. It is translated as CASRSGGQNTEAFF.

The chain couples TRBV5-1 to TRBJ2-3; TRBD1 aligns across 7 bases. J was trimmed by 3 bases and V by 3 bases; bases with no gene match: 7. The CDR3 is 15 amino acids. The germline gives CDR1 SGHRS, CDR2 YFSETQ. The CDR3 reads CASSSRGSRTDTQYF. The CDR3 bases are TGCGCCAGCAGCTCCAGGGGGAGCCGGACAGATACGCAGTATTTT.

In nucleotides, the CDR3 is TGTGCCAGCAGTATGGCGGGACAGGGGTCCCAAGAGACCCAGTACTTC. Translation: CASSMAGQGSQETQYF. V and J are TRBV28 and TRBJ2-5; TRBD1 agrees at 10 bases. J lost 1 base, V lost 5 bases, and 7 bases had no gene match. The CDR3 consists of 16 residues. The germline V gene encodes CDR1 MDHEN and CDR2 SYDVKM. Based on the CDR3 plus reference TRBV28 and TRBJ2-5, the full variable domain is DVKVTQSSRYLVKRTGEKVFLECVQDMDHENMFWYRQDPGLGLRLIYFSYDVKMKEKGDIPEGYSVSREKKERFSLILESASTNQTSMYLCASSMAGQGSQETQYFGPGTRLLVL.

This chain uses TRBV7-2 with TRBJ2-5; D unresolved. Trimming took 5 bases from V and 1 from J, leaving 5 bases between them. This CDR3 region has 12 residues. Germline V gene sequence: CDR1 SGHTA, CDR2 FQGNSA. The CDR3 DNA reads TGTGCCAGCAGCATCCTCCAAGAGACCCAGTACTTC. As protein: CASSILQETQYF.